This T cell receptor (beta chain) derives from a study of CD8 T cells in Susac syndrome. Study observations and caveats: The study acknowledged a relatively small number of individuals in its TCR sequencing and HLA analysis.

The CDR3 extends over 12 amino acids. V was cut by 1 base and J by 3 bases, with 7 bases left in between. Germline CDR1 reads DFQATT; CDR2 reads SNEGSKA (reference sequence). Remarks on this clonotype: Its antigen is unidentified.

About 0.5 to 1 ug RNA was reverse transcribed with random hexamers. TCRdb itself ran the immunoSEQ multiplex PCR reads through MiXCR, one entry per CDR3 protein. The profile shows about 240,000 distinct CDR3 sequences, 95% to 97% of them singletons. The chain couples TRBV20-1 to TRBJ2-7, with a tentative D call TRBD2 (5 bases). What was sequenced was CD4+ T cells from PBMCs. This TCR was sampled from a human donor with Susac syndrome. The CDR3 sequence is CSARARGYEQYF. The CDR3, as DNA: TGCAGTGCTAGAGCACGGGGCTACGAGCAGTACTTC.